The clone carrying this T cell receptor (beta chain) has only a few counts. Its antigen is still unknown. V was trimmed by 10 bases and J by 6 bases, leaving 9 bases between them. CDR3 length: 10 amino acids. The germline gives CDR1 MNHNY, CDR2 SVGAGI (reference sequence). Primers: 60 Vbeta forward and 13 Jbeta reverse. Profiled with immunoSEQ multiplex PCR; TCRdb holds only in-frame clones, not every one. The sample shows 100,000 to 150,000 clones, around 81% of them seen only once. The source of the sample is a study of cytomegalovirus exposure and HLA in healthy donors. Study results and caveats: Equally common other TCR beta chains were less clonally expanded than HLA-associated ones, a later analysis found. Immune exposure data for these donors was limited to CMV serostatus.

The source material was PBMCs. The receptor's source is a female donor in good health and CMV-seronegative. This chain connects TRBV6-6 to TRBJ1-2; the D gene is possibly TRBD1 (6 bases). CDR3 DNA sequence: TGTGCCACCAGGGGAGATGGCTACACCTTC. Its protein is CATRGDGYTF.